This T cell receptor (beta chain) was sequenced for a study of shared clonotypes between healthy human individuals. CD45RO-negative cells were positively selected for CCR7, leaving out terminally differentiated effector memory CD45RA+ cells. Those who donated, Caucasian adults without exception, all lived in Nashville, Tennessee. There are 14 residues in the CDR3. CDR1 and CDR2 from the germline V gene are SEHNR and FQNEAQ (reference sequence). J was trimmed by 3 bases and V by 4 bases; bases with no gene match: 3. This clone was detected only once. Its antigen is not known. The sample contains more than one DNA sequence encoding this CDR3. Sorted-subset replicate PCR reactions contained 150 to 200 ng DNA, corresponding to approximately 30,000 T cell genomes. Profiling relied on immunoSEQ multiplex PCR, and the TCRdb table lists in-frame clones only, not all of them. The data hold 1.5 million to 2.5 million clones, with about 95% observed a single time.

Study-wide results and caveats: Compared with clonotypes that all four donors shared, non-shared clonotypes had lower generation probabilities.

Sequences were obtained from naive CD8+ T cells sorted from blood. This TCR came from a man younger than 35 in good health. V gene TRBV7-9 combines with J gene TRBJ2-7, with 10 bases identical to TRBD1. The CDR3 region is CASSSRDRGYEQYF. CDR3 nucleotides: TGTGCCAGCAGCTCCCGGGACAGGGGCTACGAGCAGTACTTC. The full variable domain, rest sourced from reference TRBV7-9 and TRBJ2-7, is DTGVSQNPRHKITKRGQNVTFRCDPISEHNRLYWYRQTLGQGPEFLTYFQNEAQLEKSRLLSDRFSAERPKGSFSTLEIQRTEQGDSAMYLCASSSRDRGYEQYFGPGTRLTVT.